This T cell receptor (beta chain) was sequenced for a study of beta chain features in type 1 diabetes. General observations from the study: Any HLA effect on TCRB rearrangement was left unresolved by small sub-analyses. Among all four CD4+ subsets, Type 1 diabetes patients had TCRB CDR3s that were moderately but significantly shorter.

Sequenced material consisted of expressed TCRB transcripts (all of the isolated RNA was reverse transcribed). Generated by immunoSEQ multiplex PCR, the TCRdb table keeps only in-frame clones and is missing some. Among 550,000 to 850,000 clones, around an eighth were seen once, and the ten largest hold 0.022%. This clone was picked up a small number of times. Antigen: not known. V was clipped by 3 bases and J by 4 bases, with 9 bases between them. Germline V lookup: CDR1 SNHLY, CDR2 FYNNEI. The CDR3 length is 13 residues. This clonotype originated in a young man with type 1 diabetes. The sequencing input was naive CD4+ T cells from blood. The chain uses TRBV2 and TRBJ1-2; D unclear. CDR3 nucleotide sequence: TGTGCCAGCAGTGAGGTTGGCCCCTATGGCTACACCTTC. This translates into CASSEVGPYGYTF.